The rows below give T cell receptor beta chains drawn from one sample of a study of identical twins. TCRdb independently ran MiXCR on the 5' RACE reads; one entry per CDR3 protein. The sample yields around 280,000 distinct CDR3 sequences, about 8% seen once. The data were also submitted as part of a second study, on yellow fever vaccine responses in identical twins.

The sample was memory (CD45RO+) T cells sorted from blood. These receptor sequences come from a woman aged 18-30 years in good health. The CDR3 runs from the conserved cysteine through the conserved F or W. D genes are given only for firm matches. Clone size is shown for a subset of rows, as once, few, many or a class of expanded clone.

size	D	V	J	DNA	CDR3
few	-	TRBV7-9	TRBJ2-2	TGTGCCAGCAGCTTAAGCAGGGGCCTGAACACCGGGGAGCTGTTTTTT	CASSLSRGLNTGELFF
-	-	TRBV9	TRBJ2-7	TGTGCCAGCAGCGCGGGGGCCGCATTCAGGGAGCAGTACTTC	CASSAGAAFREQYF
many	TRBD2	TRBV20-1	TRBJ2-5	TGCAGTGCTAGGACTAGCGGGGGCCAAGAGACCCAGTACTTC	CSARTSGGQETQYF
few	-	TRBV5-1	TRBJ2-3	TGCGCCAGCAGCTTGGTGGGGGGGGCGCCGGATACGCAGTATTTT	CASSLVGGAPDTQYF
many	TRBD1	TRBV6-1	TRBJ2-1	TGTGCCAGCAGTGTAGCGTTCCAGGGGGCTTACTACAATGAGCAGTTCTTC	CASSVAFQGAYYNEQFF
-	-	TRBV5-6	TRBJ2-4	TGTGCCAGCAGCTTGGGACCGACTAAAGAAAACATTCAGTACTTC	CASSLGPTKENIQYF
-	-	TRBV20-1	TRBJ2-5	TGCAGTGCTAGCGTTCCGAGTGTCTCTGAGACCCAGTACTTC	CSASVPSVSETQYF
-	-	TRBV25-1	TRBJ2-7	TGTGCCAGCAGAACACCTCAGGGCTACGAGCAGTACTTC	CASRTPQGYEQYF
many	-	TRBV7-2	TRBJ2-7	TGTGCCAGCAGCGTCCAACTATACTACGAGCAGTACTTC	CASSVQLYYEQYF
many	-	TRBV6-1	TRBJ1-3	TGTGCCAGCAGTATGGACCCAATCTCTGGAAACACCATATATTTT	CASSMDPISGNTIYF
few	-	TRBV12-3/TRBV12-4	TRBJ2-1	TGTGCCAGCAGTTTATCGGGGAGCATCTACAATGAGCAGTTCTTC	CASSLSGSIYNEQFF
few	-	TRBV5-8	TRBJ1-1	TGTGCCAGCAGCTTGGCGGGGCGAGCTTTCTTT	CASSLAGRAFF
many	-	TRBV4-1	TRBJ1-6	TGCGCCAGCAGTCGGACTGAGAGCTCCTATAATTCACCCCTCCACTTT	CASSRTESSYNSPLHF
-	-	TRBV18	TRBJ2-5	TGTGCCAGCTCACCACGCGGGACAGAAGAGACCCAGTACTTC	CASSPRGTEETQYF
few	-	TRBV19	TRBJ2-1	TGTGCCAGTAGCGTTAGCGCAATCAAAAATGAGCAGTTCTTC	CASSVSAIKNEQFF
many	-	TRBV4-1	TRBJ2-1	TGCGCCAGCAGCCAAGCCAATTTAGTTTCCTACAATGAGCAGTTCTTC	CASSQANLVSYNEQFF
many	-	TRBV29-1	TRBJ2-1	TGCAGCGTTGGGAACAATGAGCAGTTCTTC	CSVGNNEQFF
-	TRBD1	TRBV27	TRBJ1-2	TGTGCCAGCAGCCGGACAGGGACTAACTATGGCTACACCTTC	CASSRTGTNYGYTF
many	-	TRBV7-9	TRBJ2-3	TGTGCCAGCAGCTTAGCGCGAACTCTACCGTCAGATACGCAGTATTTT	CASSLARTLPSDTQYF
few	-	TRBV6-5	TRBJ2-2	TGTGCCAGCAGTTCCAACCCCCAGAACACCGGGGAGCTGTTTTTT	CASSSNPQNTGELFF
few	TRBD1	TRBV10-2	TRBJ2-3	TGCGCCAGCAGTAGGGGACAGGGGACCACAGATACGCAGTATTTT	CASSRGQGTTDTQYF
few	-	TRBV2	TRBJ2-7	TGTGCCAGCAGTGAGTTGGCGTCCTACGAGCAGTACTTC	CASSELASYEQYF
many	TRBD1	TRBV29-1	TRBJ1-1	TGCAGCCCATCTAAAGGGGGCCAGGGCACTGAAGCTTTCTTT	CSPSKGGQGTEAFF
many	-	TRBV6-4	TRBJ2-1	TGTGCCAGCAGTGAGAACCAAAACAATGAGCAGTTCTTC	CASSENQNNEQFF
many	-	TRBV3-1	TRBJ2-1	TGTGCCAGCAGGAAAGGAGAAGTCAACTACAATGAGCAGTTCTTC	CASRKGEVNYNEQFF
many	-	TRBV7-6	TRBJ1-1	TGTGCCAGCAGCTCGCAGGGTAGGGGGATGAACACTGAAGCTTTCTTT	CASSSQGRGMNTEAFF
-	-	TRBV13	TRBJ1-1	TGTGCCAGCAGAAAACAGATACAGCACACTGAAGCTTTCTTT	CASRKQIQHTEAFF
-	-	TRBV7-8	TRBJ2-1	TGTGCCAGCAGCGCGACGACTACCAGCTCCTACAATGAGCAGTTCTTC	CASSATTTSSYNEQFF
many	TRBD1	TRBV4-1	TRBJ2-1	TGCGCCAGCAGCCCCGGACAGGGGAACTACAATGAGCAGTTCTTC	CASSPGQGNYNEQFF
few	-	TRBV20-1	TRBJ2-1	TGCAGTGCTTCCCAGGGGGGCGGGGTCTACAATGAGCAGTTCTTC	CSASQGGGVYNEQFF
many	TRBD1	TRBV12-3/TRBV12-4	TRBJ1-2	TGTGCCAGCAGTTTAGACAGGGGCAAGAATGGCTACACCTTC	CASSLDRGKNGYTF
many	-	TRBV7-3	TRBJ2-1	TGTGCCAGCAGCTTGTCTAGCGAGGGTGAGCAGTTCTTC	CASSLSSEGEQFF
few	TRBD2	TRBV19	TRBJ2-1	TGTGCCAGTAGTAATGTAGCGGGAGGTAATGAGCAGTTCTTC	CASSNVAGGNEQFF
few	TRBD1	TRBV5-1	TRBJ1-4	TGCGCCAGCAGCTGGAATACAGGGGGTGCCCGGGGGGAACTGTTTTTT	CASSWNTGGARGELFF
few	-	TRBV20-1	TRBJ2-2	TGCAGTGCTAGAGTAGGGGGAGGGCCAAACACCGGGGAGCTGTTTTTT	CSARVGGGPNTGELFF
-	-	TRBV4-1	TRBJ1-5	TGCGCCAGCAGCCAAGAGGAGGGGCCCCAGCATTTT	CASSQEEGPQHF
many	-	TRBV5-1	TRBJ1-4	TGCGCCAGCAGCCCCGGGACCTCTAATGAAAAACTGTTTTTT	CASSPGTSNEKLFF